These 25 T cell receptor beta chains share one sample of origin, sequenced in a study of T cell clonality in common variable immunodeficiency. Some clones are missing from TCRdb's copy, which holds only in-frame ones; the method was immunoSEQ multiplex PCR. The counts give tens of thousands of clones, none of them seen only once; about 5.7% is held by the top ten. The specimen sequenced was peripheral blood mononuclear cells. All receptors derive from a person aged 18 to 75 in good health.

This clone has ten or more counts. The read terminates 3 residues before the CDR3 end, so the remaining end is supplied by the germline J gene. The chain combines TRBV7-9 with TRBJ2-1, with 9 positions matching TRBD2. This CDR3 is 15 amino acids long. V lost 4 bases, J lost 8 bases, and 9 bases stayed unmatched. Germline values: CDR1 SEHNR, CDR2 FQNEAQ (reference sequence). The sequenced CDR3 bases are TGTGCCAGCAGCTCGGAGCGGGAGGTCATCCATGAG. This sequence encodes CASSSEREVIHE. In full, the CDR3 is CASSSEREVIHEQFF.

This clone was found many times. CDR3 bases read: TGTGCCAGCAGCTTAAGCGGGAGCACCTACAATGAG. Amino acids: CASSLSGSTYNE. The CDR3 in full is CASSLSGSTYNEQFF. The V gene is TRBV7-2, the J gene TRBJ2-1; 8 positions match TRBD2. The missing CDR3 end, 3 residues past where the read stops, is filled in from the germline J gene. Trimming cost V 2 bases and J 2 bases; bases outside gene matches: 2. Germline V gene sequence: CDR1 SGHTA, CDR2 FQGNSA. There are 15 residues in the CDR3.

This clone was counted ten times or more. The DNA ends 3 residues before the CDR3 does, and the rest of the CDR3 is filled in from the germline J gene. The chain joins TRBV20-1 to TRBJ2-1, with 7 bases fitting TRBD2. J was trimmed by 6 bases and V by 3 bases; bases with no gene match: 8. CDR3 length equals 14 residues. CDR1 is DFQATT, CDR2 SNEGSKA, per germline (reference sequence). The CDR3 here is CSASRASGANEQFF. Partial CDR3 DNA: TGCAGTGCTAGTCGGGCCAGCGGGGCCAATGAG.

Many counts were recorded for this clone. Sequencing ends 3 residues short of the CDR3 end; the germline J gene provides the rest. The gene calls are TRBV20-1 and TRBJ1-1; D is perhaps TRBD1 (5 bases). With 6 bases removed from V and 4 bases from J, the gap between germline ends came to 18 bases. The CDR3 extends over 14 amino acids. CDR1 is DFQATT and CDR2 is SNEGSKA in the germline V gene (reference sequence). Incomplete CDR3 DNA: TGCAGTGCCGGCAGAGAGGGGAGGGGCACTGAA. It translates to CSAGREGRGTE. From start to end, the CDR3 is CSAGREGRGTEAFF.

The sample holds many counts of this clone. The missing CDR3 end, 3 residues past where the read stops, is filled in from the germline J gene. The V and J genes are TRBV11-2 and TRBJ2-5; D perhaps matches TRBD1 (5 bases). Germline CDR1 and CDR2: SGHAT and FQNNGV. This CDR3 comprises 14 residues. V dropped 1 base and J dropped 5 bases, with 11 bases sitting between them. The sequenced part of the CDR3 DNA is TGTGCCAGCAGCTTAGCATCAGGGATGGAGACC. It translates to CASSLASGMET. The whole CDR3 sequence reads CASSLASGMETQYF.

This clone was counted many times. Read sequence stops 3 residues before the CDR3 end, and the germline J gene provides the missing end. V gene TRBV7-3 combines with J gene TRBJ2-7; the match to TRBD1 covers 11 bases. Losses at the gene ends were 5 bases for V and 2 bases for J; bases not matched to a gene: 5. Per germline, CDR1 SGHTA and CDR2 FQGTGA. The CDR3 length is 15 residues. The CDR3 bases that were read are TGTGCCAGCAGCCTTTCGGGACAGGGGGCCTACGAG. It specifies CASSLSGQGAYE. The whole CDR3 is CASSLSGQGAYEQYF. The whole variable domain, filled in from reference TRBV7-3 and TRBJ2-7, reads GAGVSQTPSNKVTEKGKYVELRCDPISGHTALYWYRQSLGQGPEFLIYFQGTGAADDSGLPNDRFFAVRPEGSVSTLKIQRTERGDSAVYLCASSLSGQGAYEQYFGPGTRLTVT.

This clone has a count of ten or more. The missing CDR3 end, 3 residues past where the read stops, is filled in from the germline J gene. The V call is TRBV12-3 or TRBV12-4, the J call TRBJ2-1, with 10 bases aligning to TRBD1. The CDR3 spans 18 residues. Losses at the gene ends were 6 bases for V and 2 bases for J; bases not matched to a gene: 13. CDR3 bases read: TGTGCCAGCAGCCGCTGGACAGGGGGGCTAGCGGCCTACAATGAG. Its translation is CASSRWTGGLAAYNE. The complete CDR3 protein is CASSRWTGGLAAYNEQFF.

This clone was counted at least ten times. The CDR3 DNA, read in part, is TGTGCCATCAGTGAGAGACAGGATACGAATGAAAAA. Encoded protein: CAISERQDTNEK. The complete CDR3 protein is CAISERQDTNEKLFF. The rearrangement links TRBV10-3 to TRBJ1-4, with a weak D call TRBD1 (6 bases). The read ends 3 residues shy of where the CDR3 ends; the end is completed using the germline J gene. The CDR3 covers 15 residues. CDR1 and CDR2 (germline): ENHRY, SYGVKD. V dropped 2 bases and J dropped 5 bases, with 12 bases sitting between them.

This clone was seen many times. The CDR3 end is not reached by the read, which stops 3 residues before it; the germline J gene fills it in. The chain has TRBV19 and TRBJ2-7; D is perhaps TRBD2 (5 bases). Germline V gene lookup returns CDR1 LNHDA and CDR2 SQIVND (reference sequence). This CDR3 has 15 residues. Trimming stripped 2 bases from V and 2 bases from J, with 13 bases between. The CDR3 sequence is CASSILGNGAYEQYF. CDR3 bases read: TGTGCCAGTAGTATACTGGGGAACGGGGCCTACGAG.

The sample holds many counts of this clone. The CDR3 end lies 3 residues beyond the end of the read and is filled in from the germline J gene. The V and J genes are TRBV20-1 and TRBJ2-1; the match to TRBD1 covers 10 bases. CDR3 length: 16 amino acids. Germline CDR1 reads DFQATT; CDR2 reads SNEGSKA (reference sequence). Trimming cost V 5 bases and J 8 bases; bases outside gene matches: 15. CDR3 DNA, as far as it was read: TGCAGTGCTCCTCGGTGGGACAGGGGAGGTTTAGATGAG. It translates to CSAPRWDRGGLDE. The CDR3, in full, reads CSAPRWDRGGLDEQFF.

This clone was recorded many times. Read sequence stops 3 residues before the CDR3 end, and the germline J gene provides the missing end. The chain carries TRBV27 and TRBJ2-5; 8 bases line up with TRBD2. This CDR3 is 13 amino acids long. After removal of 5 bases from V and 3 bases from J, the junction contained 2 bases not matched to a gene. Germline lookup yields CDR1 MNHEY and CDR2 SMNVEV (reference sequence). The CDR3 here is CASSPTSEETQYF. CDR3 DNA (partial): TGTGCCAGCAGTCCGACTAGCGAAGAGACC.

This clone was picked up many times. The sequence runs out 3 residues before the end of the CDR3; the remainder is reconstructed from the germline J gene. The chain employs TRBV5-4 and TRBJ2-5, with D tentatively TRBD1 (6 bases). In germline, CDR1 is SGHNT, CDR2 YYREEE (reference sequence). The CDR3 loop spans 15 amino acids. V dropped 2 bases and J dropped 4 bases, with 15 bases sitting between them. CDR3 DNA, as far as it was read: TGTGCCAGCAGCTTCCAGGGGCGTATCGGAGAGACC. Its translation: CASSFQGRIGET. The full-length CDR3 reads as CASSFQGRIGETQYF. Filled out from reference TRBV5-4 and TRBJ2-5, the complete variable domain reads ETGVTQSPTHLIKTRGQQVTLRCSSQSGHNTVSWYQQALGQGPQFIFQYYREEENGRGNFPPRFSGLQFPNYSSELNVNALELDDSALYLCASSFQGRIGETQYFGPGTRLLVL.

This clone appeared many times. With the read ending 3 residues before the CDR3 end, the germline J gene is used to fill in that end. This rearrangement joins TRBV19 to TRBJ2-7; TRBD1 might be the D (5 bases). This CDR3 spans 13 amino acids. Germline V gives CDR1 LNHDA, CDR2 SQIVND (reference sequence). Trimming cost V 6 bases and J 2 bases, with 11 bases left between them. The CDR3 is CASSMTVTYEQYF. The covered CDR3 bases are TGTGCCAGTAGCATGACAGTAACCTACGAG.

This clone has ten or more counts. Sequencing ends 3 residues short of the CDR3 end; the germline J gene provides the rest. The chain recombines TRBV11-2 with TRBJ1-2; D possibly corresponds to TRBD1 (5 bases). Germline CDR1 SGHAT, CDR2 FQNNGV. The CDR3 is made up of 15 amino acids. The ends were cut back, 4 bases at V and 4 bases at J, with 16 bases in the middle. CDR3 sequence: CASSSLWRGSYGYTF. The covered CDR3 bases are TGTGCCAGCAGCTCATTGTGGAGGGGAAGCTATGGC.

This clone was counted between two and nine times. From the germline J gene comes the end of the CDR3, since the read stops 3 residues before it. The V gene is TRBV2, the J gene TRBJ1-2; unclear D gene. Germline CDR1 SNHLY, CDR2 FYNNEI. V lost 8 bases to trimming and J lost 6 bases, with 13 bases between them. The CDR3 length is 12 residues. The CDR3 sequence: CASQIQSNGYTF. The covered CDR3 bases are TGTGCCAGCCAAATTCAAAGCAATGGC.

This clone was seen repeatedly, ten times or more. Read coverage stops 3 residues before the CDR3 terminus; the germline J gene supplies the remainder. This rearrangement joins TRBV11-3 to TRBJ2-1, with TRBD2 matching 9 bases. J lost 4 bases, V lost 3 bases, and 1 base had no gene match. Germline V gene lookup returns CDR1 SGHNT and CDR2 YENEEA. The CDR3 totals 14 residues. CDR3 bases read: TGTGCCAGCAGCTTGACTAGCGGTTACAATGAG. Residues: CASSLTSGYNE. The CDR3 reads in full as CASSLTSGYNEQFF.

At least ten counts were recorded for this clone. The CDR3 end is not reached by the read, which stops 3 residues before it; the germline J gene fills it in. The chain has TRBV28 and TRBJ1-5; 9 bases align to TRBD1. Trimming at V came to 6 bases and at J to 0 bases, leaving 15 bases not matched to a gene. The CDR3 has 19 amino acids. CDR1 MDHEN and CDR2 SYDVKM come from the germline V gene. The CDR3 loop reads CASSQHRGLGMHSNQPQHF. Incomplete CDR3 DNA: TGTGCCAGCAGCCAACACAGGGGGCTAGGGATGCATAGCAATCAGCCC.

This clone appeared many times. Read data end 3 residues before the CDR3 end; the end is taken from the germline J gene. The rearrangement links TRBV18 to TRBJ2-1; 10 positions agree with TRBD2. Germline loops: CDR1 KGHSH, CDR2 LQKENI. V was clipped by 5 bases and J by 7 bases; unmatched bases: 8. This CDR3 comprises 15 residues. CDR3 loop: CASSSLAGGGNEQFF. Incomplete CDR3 DNA: TGTGCCAGCTCATCCTTAGCGGGAGGAGGAAATGAG.

This clone was detected many times. The missing CDR3 end, 3 residues past where the read stops, is filled in from the germline J gene. This chain uses TRBV7-6 with TRBJ2-1; 9 nucleotides agree with TRBD1. V lost 2 bases to trimming and J lost 5 bases; unmatched junction nucleotides: 7. Germline V gives CDR1 SGHVS, CDR2 FNYEAQ. This CDR3 has 16 amino acids. The DNA read from the CDR3 is TGTGCCAGCAGCTTAAAGTGGGACAGGGTGAACAATGAG. Amino acids: CASSLKWDRVNNE. The CDR3 as a whole reads CASSLKWDRVNNEQFF.

This clone was picked up many times. Read coverage stops 3 residues before the CDR3 terminus; the germline J gene supplies the remainder. The rearrangement uses TRBV12-3 or TRBV12-4 and TRBJ1-1, with 9 bases aligning to TRBD1. V shed 6 bases, J shed 3 bases, and the junction held 5 bases outside the gene matches. The CDR3 has 14 amino acids. CDR3 in amino acids: CASRTTGGYTEAFF. CDR3 DNA, as far as it was read: TGTGCCAGCAGAACTACAGGGGGCTACACTGAA.

This clone was recorded many times. The DNA ends 3 residues before the CDR3 does, and the rest of the CDR3 is filled in from the germline J gene. The V and J genes are TRBV5-6 and TRBJ1-2; D perhaps matches TRBD1 (5 bases). V lost 4 bases and J 5 bases, leaving 15 bases between the germline ends. The CDR3 totals 14 residues. Germline CDR1 and CDR2: SGHDT and YYEEEE. The CDR3 sequence is CASSDEGPRYGYTF. The CDR3 bases that were read are TGTGCCAGCAGCGATGAGGGGCCCCGGTATGGC. Based on the CDR3 plus reference TRBV5-6 and TRBJ1-2, the full variable domain is DAGVTQSPTHLIKTRGQQVTLRCSPKSGHDTVSWYQQALGQGPQFIFQYYEEEERQRGNFPDRFSGHQFPNYSSELNVNALLLGDSALYLCASSDEGPRYGYTFGSGTRLTVV.

There are many counts of this clone. The read ends 3 residues before the CDR3 terminus; that terminus is restored from the germline J gene. The chain recombines TRBV19 with TRBJ2-5; 8 bases agree with TRBD1. Losses at the gene ends were 6 bases for V and 5 bases for J; bases not matched to a gene: 11. Germline assignment: CDR1 LNHDA and CDR2 SQIVND (reference sequence). CDR3 length: 15 amino acids. CDR3 DNA, as far as it was read: TGTGCCAGTAGCAGATTCCAGGGGGCACACGAGACC. Protein: CASSRFQGAHET. The whole CDR3 protein reads CASSRFQGAHETQYF.

In its sample, this clone was seen many times. The read halts 3 residues ahead of the CDR3 end, with the missing end drawn from the germline J gene. The chain carries TRBV6-2 or TRBV6-3 and TRBJ2-7; 8 bases are shared with TRBD2. V gave up 2 bases and J gave up 0 bases; unmatched junction bases: 3. Germline CDR1 and CDR2: MNHEY and SVGEGT. The CDR3 spans 15 residues. This CDR3 reads CASSYQRGSSYEQYF. The sequenced part of the CDR3 DNA is TGTGCCAGCAGTTACCAGCGGGGGAGCTCCTACGAG.

This clone appeared many times. The sequence runs out 3 residues before the end of the CDR3; the remainder is reconstructed from the germline J gene. V and J are TRBV20-1 and TRBJ1-4, with TRBD1 matching 8 bases. The germline V gene encodes CDR1 DFQATT and CDR2 SNEGSKA (reference sequence). With V trimmed by 1 base and J by 8 bases, 6 bases remained unmatched. CDR3 length: 14 amino acids. The CDR3 sequence: CSARVTGVGEKLFF. The DNA read from the CDR3 is TGCAGTGCTAGAGTGACAGGGGTAGGGGAAAAA.

This clone has a count of ten or more. Sequencing ends 3 residues short of the CDR3 end; the germline J gene provides the rest. The chain joins TRBV20-1 to TRBJ2-1; 8 nucleotides agree with TRBD1. Trimming took 4 bases from V and 7 from J; bases not matched to a gene: 6. The CDR3 is 13 amino acids. Germline V gene lookup returns CDR1 DFQATT and CDR2 SNEGSKA (reference sequence). The covered CDR3 bases are TGCAGTGCTATTCAGGGGGCGCGTAATGAG. It specifies CSAIQGARNE. The full CDR3 reads CSAIQGARNEQFF.